A selection of T cell receptor beta chains follows, all from one sample in a study of T-cell memory formation after mild COVID-19. TCRdb called the 5' RACE reads again in MiXCR, with one record for every CDR3 protein. There are around 530,000 distinct CDR3 sequences in the sample; less than 25% occur only once, and about 8.7% lies in the top ten. The sample comprised PBMCs or a T cell subset sorted from them (not recorded which). These receptors came from an adult woman who had mild COVID-19 (a few samples of this study predate the infection). Cell type and time point are not known. The CDR3 runs from the conserved cysteine through the conserved F or W. D genes are given only for firm matches. Clone size is given for some rows only: seen once, a few or many times, or a class if the clone is expanded.

D gene	clone size	J gene	V gene	CDR3 protein	CDR3 DNA
TRBD2	few	TRBJ2-1	TRBV7-8	CASSSRLAPTNEQFF	TGTGCCAGCAGCTCGAGACTAGCACCCACCAATGAGCAGTTCTTC
-	-	TRBJ1-1	TRBV3-1	CASSQAGAEAFF	TGTGCCAGCAGCCAAGCTGGGGCTGAAGCTTTCTTT
TRBD1	-	TRBJ2-5	TRBV24-1	CATGPTGTETQYF	TGTGCCACCGGACCGACAGGGACGGAGACCCAGTACTTC
TRBD1	-	TRBJ2-5	TRBV5-1	CASSPRDRSQETQYF	TGCGCCAGCAGCCCCCGGGACAGAAGCCAAGAGACCCAGTACTTC
-	-	TRBJ1-2	TRBV24-1	CATSDSGGYGYTF	TGTGCCACCAGTGATTCTGGAGGGTATGGCTACACCTTC
-	few	TRBJ2-7	TRBV24-1	CATSDYTQGGEQYF	TGTGCCACCAGTGATTACACTCAGGGGGGCGAGCAGTACTTC
-	-	TRBJ1-1	TRBV27	CASSLSTGARGAFF	TGTGCCAGCAGTTTATCGACAGGTGCCCGCGGGGCTTTCTTT
-	-	TRBJ2-7	TRBV20-1	CSAPDDLREVYGQYF	TGCAGTGCTCCCGACGACCTGAGAGAAGTATACGGGCAGTACTTC
-	few	TRBJ2-5	TRBV15	CATSSRGTGETQYF	TGTGCCACCAGCAGTAGGGGGACCGGCGAGACCCAGTACTTC
-	few	TRBJ2-1	TRBV6-2/TRBV6-3	CASSSTGTLYNEQFF	TGTGCCAGCAGTTCCACCGGGACTCTCTACAATGAGCAGTTCTTC
-	-	TRBJ2-7	TRBV15	CATSTGTGTYEQYF	TGTGCCACCAGCACCGGGACGGGAACCTACGAGCAGTACTTC